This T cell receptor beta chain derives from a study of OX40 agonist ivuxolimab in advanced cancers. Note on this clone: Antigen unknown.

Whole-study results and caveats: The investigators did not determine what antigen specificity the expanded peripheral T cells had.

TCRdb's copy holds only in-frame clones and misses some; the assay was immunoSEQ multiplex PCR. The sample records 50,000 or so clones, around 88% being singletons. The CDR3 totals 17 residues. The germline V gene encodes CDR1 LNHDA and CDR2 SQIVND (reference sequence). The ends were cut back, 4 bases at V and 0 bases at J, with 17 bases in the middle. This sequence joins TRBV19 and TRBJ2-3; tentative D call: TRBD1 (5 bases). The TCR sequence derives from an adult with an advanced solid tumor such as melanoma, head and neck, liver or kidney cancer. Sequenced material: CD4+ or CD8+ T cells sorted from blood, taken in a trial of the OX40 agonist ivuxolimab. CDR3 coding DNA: TGTGCCAGTAGTAACCCTGGGCAGGGTGACAGCACAGATACGCAGTATTTT. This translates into CASSNPGQGDSTDTQYF.